This entry lists 15 T cell receptor beta chains sequenced from one sample in a study of shared clonotypes between healthy human individuals. Data came from immunoSEQ multiplex PCR; TCRdb stores just in-frame clones and leaves some out. This table has roughly 500,000 clones, around 80% appearing once. Sequencing was carried out using PBMCs. The receptor set was obtained from a woman between 40 and 55 years old in good health. Some clones in this sample may be carry-over from other donors' samples.

This chain joins TRBV10-1 and TRBJ2-5; D unresolved. The CDR3 runs 15 residues. Germline V lookup: CDR1 WNHNN, CDR2 SYGVQD (reference sequence). V gave up 6 bases and J gave up 5 bases, with 19 bases separating them. CDR3 bases: TGCGCCAGCAGCGACGGGTCCCGAAATGGGGAGACCCAGTACTTC. It encodes CASSDGSRNGETQYF.

DNA for the CDR3: TGTGCCAGCAGTTTATCCCCCTGGGCGGTCGGAAGGTACGAGCAGTACTTC. Translation gives CASSLSPWAVGRYEQYF. The V call is TRBV28, the J call TRBJ2-5, with unresolved D. The J call is doubtful: the DNA matches TRBJ2-7 better. The V gene's germline CDR1 is MDHEN and CDR2 SYDVKM. The CDR3 is 17 residues long.

This rearrangement joins TRBV9 to TRBJ2-3; D may be TRBD2 (5 bases). The CDR3 is 14 amino acids. Per germline, CDR1 SGDLS and CDR2 YYNGEE. V was trimmed by 5 bases and J by 0 bases, leaving 10 bases between them. CDR3 sequence (DNA): TGTGCCAGCAGAGAGGGCCTAAGCACAGATACGCAGTATTTT. This translates into CASREGLSTDTQYF.

The V call is TRBV28, the J call TRBJ2-1; the match to TRBD2 covers 10 bases. J gave up 7 bases and V 7 bases, and 7 bases lay outside the gene matches. CDR1 is MDHEN, CDR2 SYDVKM, per germline. This CDR3 region has 14 residues. The CDR3 nucleotides are TGTGCCAGCATCCCAGCGGGAGGGGGGAATGAGCAGTTCTTC. Residues: CASIPAGGGNEQFF.

The chain is built from TRBV19 and TRBJ1-1; 9 positions match TRBD1. The CDR3 has 12 amino acids. V was clipped by 5 bases and J by 6 bases; unmatched bases: 1. Per the germline V gene, CDR1 is LNHDA and CDR2 is SQIVND (reference sequence). CDR3 bases: TGTGCCAGTAGTCGACAGGGGGCTGAAGCTTTCTTT. As protein: CASSRQGAEAFF.

V usage is TRBV5-1 and J usage is TRBJ2-3, with D maybe TRBD2 (6 bases). The CDR3 runs to 15 residues. The V end was cut by 4 bases, the J end by 0 bases, with 12 bases between. The germline V gene encodes CDR1 SGHRS and CDR2 YFSETQ. CDR3 DNA: TGCGCCAGCAGCCCCCTTAGCGGTAGCACAGATACGCAGTATTTT. This sequence encodes CASSPLSGSTDTQYF.

On this clone itself: Compared with germline, one end of the junction differs, possibly owing to a read error. The gene calls are TRBV7-7 and TRBJ2-7; 10 bases map to TRBD2. The germline gives CDR1 SSHAT, CDR2 FNYEAQ (reference sequence). The CDR3 is made up of 19 amino acids. Here the CDR3 reads CASSQGWSGRGQVSYEQYF. The CDR3 nucleotides read TGTGCTAGCAGCCAAGGGTGGAGCGGGAGGGGCCAAGTGAGCTACGAGCAGTACTTC.

The gene calls are TRBV11-3 and TRBJ2-1; TRBD2 matches at 13 bases. The CDR3 is 15 residues long. CDR1 and CDR2 from the germline V gene are SGHNT and YENEEA. V gave up 5 bases and J gave up 6 bases; unmatched junction bases: 4. CDR3 in amino acids: CASSPGLAGTNEQFF. The CDR3 bases are TGTGCCAGCAGCCCGGGACTAGCGGGGACCAATGAGCAGTTCTTC.

The CDR3 sequence is CASSQGGLAGVVGDTDTQYF. The CDR3 region has the DNA TGTGCCAGCAGCCAAGGGGGACTAGCGGGAGTCGTGGGGGATACAGATACGCAGTATTTT. The V gene is TRBV4-2, the J gene TRBJ2-3, with TRBD2 matching 14 bases. CDR3 length equals 20 residues. The V and J ends lost 1 base and 3 bases, in that order; junction bases with no gene match: 12. Germline CDR1 is LGHNA and CDR2 is YNFKEQ.

The chain combines TRBV30 with TRBJ2-2; 9 positions agree with TRBD1. CDR1 is GTSNPN and CDR2 is SVGIG in the germline V gene (reference sequence). V lost 0 bases to trimming and J lost 6 bases; unmatched junction nucleotides: 8. This CDR3 is built from 16 residues. DNA for the CDR3: TGTGCCTGGAGTGTCTGGGACAGGGAAAGCGCCGGGGAGCTGTTTTTT. Protein product: CAWSVWDRESAGELFF.

Only one count was recorded for this clone. The gene calls are TRBV5-8 and TRBJ1-5; D uncertain. Germline loops: CDR1 SGHTS, CDR2 YDEGEE. V was trimmed by 0 bases and J by 7 bases, leaving 8 bases between them. This CDR3 comprises 13 residues. In DNA, the CDR3 is TGTGCCAGCAGCTTGGTGGGTTTGCAGCCCCAGCATTTT. Amino acids: CASSLVGLQPQHF.

The V call is TRBV14, the J call TRBJ2-7; D not resolved. CDR1 SGHDN and CDR2 FVKESK come from the germline V gene. Trimming shortened V by 5 bases and J by 0 bases, and 8 bases separated the two germline ends. The CDR3 runs 13 residues. DNA for the CDR3: TGTGCCAGCAGCTCTAAGAGCTCCTACGAGCAGTACTTC. Protein product: CASSSKSSYEQYF.

In the case of this clone: Other DNA sequences in the same sample also yield this CDR3. The rearrangement uses TRBV7-3 and TRBJ2-7; TRBD2 is a possible D gene (5 bases). The V end was cut by 0 bases, the J end by 7 bases, with 10 bases between. CDR1 is SGHTA, CDR2 FQGTGA, per germline. The CDR3 sequence is 13 residues long. The CDR3 reads CASSLTGGYEQYF. The CDR3 bases are TGTGCCAGCAGCTTAACCGGAGGCTATGAGCAGTACTTC.

The chain is built from TRBV9 and TRBJ1-1; D might be TRBD1 (5 bases). V lost 4 bases and J 5 bases, leaving 21 bases between the germline ends. CDR3 length: 16 residues. In germline, CDR1 is SGDLS, CDR2 YYNGEE. The CDR3 nucleotides are TGTGCCAGCAGCTACTATCCAGGAGGGGTGGGGACTGAAGCTTTCTTT. Encoded protein: CASSYYPGGVGTEAFF.

The chain employs TRBV7-2 and TRBJ1-2; no firm D call. Trimming shortened V by 4 bases and J by 7 bases, and 13 bases separated the two germline ends. Per the germline V gene, CDR1 is SGHTA and CDR2 is FQGNSA. The CDR3 has 13 residues. CDR3 loop: CASSWGGEGGYTF. The DNA for the CDR3 is TGTGCCAGCAGCTGGGGAGGTGAAGGTGGCTACACCTTC.